This TCR beta chain comes out of a study of technical replicates of blood from a few donors. CDR3 length: 15 residues. Germline CDR1 reads SGHTA; CDR2 reads FQGNSA. The J segment lost 3 bases and the V segment lost 5 bases, leaving 10 bases of the junction unmatched. Using immunoSEQ multiplex PCR, the repertoire was profiled, and TCRdb retains in-frame clones only, with some absent. The sample contains around 61,000 clones, around 85% of which appear only once. J is TRBJ2-7 and V is TRBV7-2; 7 bases fit TRBD2. What was sequenced was PBMCs. This sequence originates from a human donor in good health. Some clones in this sample may be carry-over from other donors' samples. The CDR3 sequence: CASSLDGTTVYEQYF. CDR3 DNA: TGTGCCAGCAGCCTGGACGGGACTACGGTCTACGAGCAGTACTTC.